This TCR beta chain originates from a study of human T cells and chemical hapten exposure. CDR1 is SGHVS and CDR2 is FQNEAQ in the germline V gene. V lost 0 bases and J lost 9, with 12 bases in between. The CDR3 totals 15 residues. In the original analysis: Sampled TCR counts reached a median of around 100,000 per sample, with values ranging from roughly 23,224 to 690,600. TCRdb recomputed calls from the RACE reads with MiXCR, one row per CDR3 protein. It is TCRdb's table, rather than the study itself, that gives the V and J calls and clone size. The repertoire holds roughly 43,000 distinct CDR3 sequences, with 9.5% to 10% as singletons. Time point in this sample: patch test 2, 6 weeks after DPC sensitization. Treatment in this sample: therapeutic diphenylcyclopropenone sensitization with weekly scalp DPC. The authors extracted total RNA from unfractionated whole blood.

The starting material was whole blood, obtained in connection with sensitization to the hapten diphenylcyclopropenone (DPC). The sequence came from a woman between 25 and 40 years old with alopecia areata. Some clones in this sample may be carry-over from other donors' samples. The chain employs TRBV7-8 and TRBJ1-6; D may be TRBD1 (5 bases). Written as DNA, the CDR3 is TGTGCCAGCAGCTTAGCGGGGGGATTTGCTTCACCCCTCCACTTT. Residues: CASSLAGGFASPLHF.